A single sample is the source of the 23 T cell receptor beta chains below, sequenced in a study of T cells after yellow fever vaccination. TCRdb re-called the 5' RACE reads with MiXCR, one entry per CDR3 protein. Of 300,000 or so distinct CDR3 sequences listed, around 8.1% were seen once; the top ten hold approximately 15%. Source: PBMCs, taken 45 days after the first yellow fever vaccination. The receptor set was obtained from a young man who received the YFV17D yellow fever vaccine.

This clonotype was seen only a few times. This chain connects TRBV7-9 to TRBJ2-2; D is perhaps TRBD2 (5 bases). The V gene's germline CDR1 is SEHNR and CDR2 FQNEAQ (reference sequence). V shed 5 bases and J shed 0 bases, with 16 bases lying between them. This CDR3 region has 17 residues. DNA of the CDR3: TGTGCCAGCAGCCCACCGGGGATAGCCCCGAACACCGGGGAGCTGTTTTTT. It codes for CASSPPGIAPNTGELFF.

This clonotype was counted only a few times. CDR3 nucleotides: TGTGCCAGCGGGAGACGGGGAGACTACTACAATGAGCAGTTCTTC. Translated: CASGRRGDYYNEQFF. The gene calls are TRBV7-9 and TRBJ2-1, with D possibly being TRBD2 (5 bases). Per germline, CDR1 SEHNR and CDR2 FQNEAQ (reference sequence). Deletions cut 8 bases from V and 3 bases from J, with 17 bases between. The CDR3 consists of 15 residues.

The V and J genes are TRBV11-2 and TRBJ2-1; TRBD2 aligns across 7 bases. The CDR3 extends over 15 amino acids. The germline CDR1 and CDR2 sequences are SGHAT and FQNNGV. The J segment lost 4 bases and the V segment lost 5 bases, leaving 8 bases of the junction unmatched. CDR3 bases: TGTGCCAGCAGCGTCGGGACTACCTATTACAATGAGCAGTTCTTC. Encoded protein: CASSVGTTYYNEQFF.

This clonotype was seen only a few times. The chain uses TRBV12-3 or TRBV12-4 and TRBJ1-1; D perhaps matches TRBD1 (5 bases). Trimming removed 5 bases from V and 0 bases from J, with 10 bases in between. This CDR3 is built from 14 residues. The CDR3 region is CASSQGHMNTEAFF. The DNA for the CDR3 is TGTGCCAGCAGTCAAGGACACATGAACACTGAAGCTTTCTTT.

This clonotype was counted at least ten times. The chain links TRBV5-1 to TRBJ1-1; a weak D match, TRBD1 (6 bases). The V gene's germline CDR1 is SGHRS and CDR2 YFSETQ. Trimming removed 7 bases from V and 3 bases from J, with 16 bases in between. This CDR3 has 14 residues. CDR3 region: CASGYTGFDTEAFF. CDR3 in DNA: TGCGCCAGCGGCTATACAGGGTTCGACACTGAAGCTTTCTTT.

This clonotype was found once. The CDR3 sequence is CASCPPSPNNEQFF. In DNA form, the CDR3 reads TGTGCCAGCTGTCCTCCGAGTCCTAACAATGAGCAGTTCTTC. The chain carries TRBV28 and TRBJ2-1; D call uncertain. The CDR3 runs 14 residues. V was clipped by 8 bases and J by 5 bases, with 16 bases between them. CDR1 and CDR2 from the germline V gene are MDHEN and SYDVKM.

This clonotype was seen more than once but under ten times. The V gene is TRBV4-2, the J gene TRBJ2-7, with D perhaps assigned TRBD1 or TRBD2 (6 bases each). Germline CDR1 is LGHNA and CDR2 is YNFKEQ. The CDR3 totals 15 residues. V shed 0 bases and J shed 4 bases, with 13 bases lying between them. This CDR3 is CASSQDPGAGYEQYF. CDR3 bases: TGTGCCAGCAGCCAAGATCCGGGGGCGGGGTACGAGCAGTACTTC.

This clonotype was counted between two and nine times. This chain links TRBV3-1 with TRBJ2-2; 10 positions match TRBD1. Germline V gene lookup returns CDR1 LGHDT and CDR2 YNNKEL (reference sequence). V was clipped by 2 bases and J by 3 bases; unmatched bases: 6. The CDR3 length is 17 residues. The DNA for the CDR3 is TGTGCCAGCAGCCAAACGGGACAGGGGCTTTACACCGGGGAGCTGTTTTTT. Its protein is CASSQTGQGLYTGELFF.

This clonotype has at least ten counts. This rearrangement joins TRBV7-6 to TRBJ1-6; D is uncertain. There are 15 residues in the CDR3. Germline loops: CDR1 SGHVS, CDR2 FNYEAQ. V was trimmed by 2 bases and J by 7 bases, leaving 12 bases between them. The CDR3 nucleotides read TGTGCCAGCAGCTTACGGCGGGGTGGGAATTCACCCCTCCACTTT. Translation: CASSLRRGGNSPLHF.

This clonotype has just a few counts. The chain couples TRBV4-3 to TRBJ2-3; possible D gene TRBD1, 6 bases. The V end was cut by 1 base, the J end by 3 bases, with 11 bases between. The CDR3 totals 15 residues. Germline V gene sequence: CDR1 LGHNA, CDR2 YSLEER. The CDR3 region is CASSQAGDGTDTQYF. CDR3 DNA: TGCGCCAGCAGCCAAGCAGGGGATGGGACAGATACGCAGTATTTT.

The rearrangement joins TRBV7-2 to TRBJ1-6; tentative D call: TRBD1 (6 bases). V lost 1 base to trimming and J lost 11 bases, with 15 bases between them. CDR1 SGHTA and CDR2 FQGNSA come from the germline V gene. The CDR3 runs 15 residues. CDR3 nucleotides: TGTGCCAGCAGCTTAGGAAACAGGGTTTCCCCACCCCTCCACTTT. Translated: CASSLGNRVSPPLHF.

In this sample, this clonotype turned up a few times. The V and J genes are TRBV28 and TRBJ2-7, with 8 bases that match TRBD1. The CDR3 extends over 14 amino acids. Germline CDR1 reads MDHEN; CDR2 reads SYDVKM. With 3 bases clipped from V and 5 bases from J, the junction kept 6 bases outside the gene matches. The CDR3 protein is CASSLWDRTHEQYV. CDR3 DNA: TGTGCCAGCAGTTTGTGGGACAGGACGCACGAGCAGTACGTC.

This sequence joins TRBV20-1 and TRBJ2-5; the match to TRBD2 covers 10 bases. The CDR3 is 14 amino acids. Trimming at V came to 3 bases and at J to 1 base, leaving 2 bases not matched to a gene. From germline, CDR1 is DFQATT and CDR2 SNEGSKA (reference sequence). This CDR3 is CSARRTSGQETQYF. CDR3 in DNA: TGCAGTGCTAGGCGGACTAGCGGCCAAGAGACCCAGTACTTC.

This clonotype was counted between two and nine times. The chain carries TRBV11-2 and TRBJ2-5; TRBD2 matches at 8 bases. Trimming cost V 1 base and J 4 bases; bases outside gene matches: 5. Germline lookup yields CDR1 SGHAT and CDR2 FQNNGV. This CDR3 is 15 amino acids long. The CDR3 DNA is TGTGCCAGCAGCTTAGGAGGACTAGCCCCAGAGACCCAGTACTTC. This translates into CASSLGGLAPETQYF.

The genes are TRBV7-2 and TRBJ2-2, with TRBD2 matching over 10 bases. The CDR3 has 16 residues. The germline gives CDR1 SGHTA, CDR2 FQGNSA. With 6 bases clipped from V and 3 bases from J, the junction kept 7 bases outside the gene matches. The CDR3 protein is CASRRQAGGYTGELFF. CDR3 DNA sequence: TGTGCCAGCAGGCGTCAAGCGGGGGGGTACACCGGGGAGCTGTTTTTT.

This clonotype was recorded once. V usage is TRBV3-1 and J usage is TRBJ2-7; D might be TRBD1 (7 bases). Per germline, CDR1 LGHDT and CDR2 YNNKEL (reference sequence). The CDR3 totals 13 residues. Trimming left V 1 base short and J 6 bases short, with 10 bases between. DNA for the CDR3: TGTGCCAGCAGCCAAGGGAGGGGGCTCGAGCAGTACGTC. This sequence encodes CASSQGRGLEQYV.

This clonotype has at least ten counts. The chain couples TRBV7-2 to TRBJ2-2, with D perhaps matching TRBD1 (6 bases). Trimming cost V 10 bases and J 2 bases, with 17 bases left between them. This CDR3 contains 15 residues. The germline CDR1 and CDR2 sequences are SGHTA and FQGNSA. The CDR3 reads CATKLQGPNTGELFF. CDR3 DNA: TGTGCCACCAAACTCCAGGGGCCCAACACCGGGGAGCTGTTTTTT.

This clonotype was seen a few times. The chain uses TRBV6-2 or TRBV6-3 and TRBJ2-5; 13 bases match TRBD2. With V trimmed by 2 bases and J by 2 bases, 5 bases remained unmatched. The CDR3 runs to 17 residues. Germline-derived CDR1 and CDR2 are MNHEY and SVGEGT. The CDR3 DNA follows: TGTGCCAGCAGTTACGACGCGACTAGCGGGGGGCAAGAGACCCAGTACTTC. Translating it yields CASSYDATSGGQETQYF.

The rearrangement uses TRBV7-2 and TRBJ2-2, with a possible D match to TRBD2 (5 bases). Germline V lookup: CDR1 SGHTA, CDR2 FQGNSA. The CDR3 consists of 16 residues. The ends were cut back, 1 base at V and 7 bases at J, with 16 bases in the middle. CDR3: CASSLERVENGGELFF. The CDR3 nucleotides are TGTGCCAGCAGCTTAGAGAGGGTAGAAAACGGCGGGGAGCTGTTTTTT.

This clonotype came up a few times. The chain couples TRBV5-4 to TRBJ2-1; 12 nucleotides agree with TRBD2. The CDR3 covers 15 residues. The germline CDR1 and CDR2 sequences are SGHNT and YYREEE (reference sequence). J lost 12 bases, V lost 4 bases, and 11 bases had no gene match. For the CDR3, the DNA is TGTGCCAGCAGCATTACCCTAGCGGGGGGGCGGGGGCAGTTCTTC. This sequence encodes CASSITLAGGRGQFF. The variable domain in full, with the rest retrieved from reference TRBV5-4 and TRBJ2-1, is ETGVTQSPTHLIKTRGQQVTLRCSSQSGHNTVSWYQQALGQGPQFIFQYYREEENGRGNFPPRFSGLQFPNYSSELNVNALELDDSALYLCASSITLAGGRGQFFGPGTRLTVL.

The table lists this clonotype with a few counts. The genes are TRBV7-2 and TRBJ2-1, with D perhaps TRBD2 (6 bases). This CDR3 is 13 amino acids long. Trimming left V 6 bases short and J 2 bases short, with 8 bases between. Germline values: CDR1 SGHTA, CDR2 FQGNSA. The CDR3 loop reads CASRRGTYNEQFF. Here the CDR3 DNA reads TGTGCCAGCAGGCGGGGTACCTACAATGAGCAGTTCTTC.

This clonotype occurred a few times. V and J are TRBV7-2 and TRBJ2-2; TRBD1 matches at 7 bases. V lost 2 bases to trimming and J lost 4 bases; unmatched junction nucleotides: 4. The CDR3 loop spans 15 amino acids. Germline CDR1 SGHTA, CDR2 FQGNSA. This CDR3 is CASSLSGQFTGELFF. The CDR3 DNA reads TGTGCCAGCAGCTTATCGGGACAGTTCACCGGGGAGCTGTTTTTT.

In this sample, this clonotype turned up a few times. V usage is TRBV11-2 and J usage is TRBJ2-2; D is possibly TRBD1 (5 bases). Germline CDR1 and CDR2: SGHAT and FQNNGV. The germline V and J ends were trimmed by 5 bases and 5 bases, with 12 bases remaining between them. The CDR3 has 14 amino acids. This CDR3 is CASSVLGATGELFF. The CDR3 bases are TGTGCCAGCAGCGTTTTAGGGGCGACCGGGGAGCTGTTTTTT.